This passage covers 26 T cell receptor beta chains from one sample sequenced in a study of T cells in localized non-small cell lung cancer. Profiling relied on immunoSEQ multiplex PCR, and the TCRdb table lists in-frame clones only, not all of them. The table includes roughly 30,000 clones, around 90% detected once. The specimen comprised peripheral blood, sampled before any cancer treatment. The receptors stem from a woman aged 18 to 49 with stage I lung adenocarcinoma.

The chain joins TRBV18 to TRBJ2-1; D is ambiguous. The germline V gene has CDR1 KGHSH and CDR2 LQKENI. V was cut by 1 base and J by 5 bases, with 6 bases left in between. This CDR3 is built from 13 residues. The CDR3 bases are TGTGCCAGCTCACCACGCCACAACAATGAGCAGTTCTTC. Translating it yields CASSPRHNNEQFF.

This chain's CDR3 is CASSQDEQGNVGYTF. CDR3 in DNA: TGCGCCAGCAGCCAAGATGAACAGGGGAATGTCGGCTACACCTTC. The chain combines TRBV4-1 with TRBJ1-2; TRBD1 aligns across 7 bases. V was pared by 0 bases and J by 8 bases, with 9 bases of the junction left unmatched. Germline V gene sequence: CDR1 MGHRA, CDR2 YSYEKL. This CDR3 spans 15 amino acids.

V is TRBV7-3 and J is TRBJ2-3, with TRBD2 matching 9 bases. Losses at the gene ends were 1 base for V and 4 bases for J; bases not matched to a gene: 3. Germline CDR1 is SGHTA and CDR2 is FQGTGA. The CDR3 loop spans 15 amino acids. In nucleotides, the CDR3 is TGTGCCAGCAGCTTAAAGGGCGGGAGGGCAGATACGCAGTATTTT. This gives the protein CASSLKGGRADTQYF.

This clone was detected a few times. The V gene is TRBV23-1, the J gene TRBJ2-7, with a tentative D call TRBD2 (6 bases). TRBV23-1 is filed as an ORF, its function uncertain. The ends were cut back, 7 bases at V and 2 bases at J, with 24 bases in the middle. The CDR3 covers 17 residues. CDR3 bases: TGCGCCAGCATTTCAAGGATTATTAACGGGAGAACCTACGAGCAGTACTTC. This sequence encodes CASISRIINGRTYEQYF.

The CDR3 bases are TGCCTCTCGCTGCCTCGGGGGACAGGGAGTTACGAGCAGTACTTC. Translation: CLSLPRGTGSYEQYF. V is TRBV21-1 and J is TRBJ2-7; TRBD1 reflects the table's D call only, with no check against the DNA. TRBV21-1 is marked as a pseudogene. The CDR3 covers 15 residues.

V and J are TRBV6-5 and TRBJ1-6; no firm D call. CDR3 length: 14 residues. Looked up from germline, CDR1 is MNHEY and CDR2 is SVGAGI. V lost 2 bases and J 0 bases, leaving 2 bases between the germline ends. The CDR3 DNA is TGTGCCAGCAGTTACGACTCCTATAATTCACCCCTCCACTTT. Translation: CASSYDSYNSPLHF.

This chain joins TRBV29-1 and TRBJ1-2, with 10 bases identical to TRBD1. V shed 3 bases and J 4 bases; nucleotides not matched to a gene: 2. The CDR3 consists of 13 residues. Germline-derived CDR1 and CDR2 are SQVTM and ANQGSEA. CDR3 sequence: CSVDGQGGYGYTF. In DNA, the CDR3 is TGCAGCGTTGACGGACAGGGGGGCTATGGCTACACCTTC.

This chain uses TRBV9 with TRBJ1-2, with D hard to call. V was shortened by 0 bases and J by 4 bases, with 13 bases between the two germline ends. Germline lookup yields CDR1 SGDLS and CDR2 YYNGEE. The CDR3 length is 15 residues. CDR3 coding DNA: TGTGCCAGCAGCGTAGGAGGGCAGCGCGGCTATGGCTACACCTTC. Its protein product is CASSVGGQRGYGYTF.

This clone was seen a handful of times. V gene TRBV11-3 combines with J gene TRBJ1-1, with a possible D match to TRBD1 (6 bases). Germline V lookup: CDR1 SGHNT, CDR2 YENEEA. This CDR3 contains 13 residues. With 7 bases removed from V and 0 bases from J, the gap between germline ends came to 9 bases. DNA of the CDR3: TGTGCCAGCATCGGGACAATGAACACTGAAGCTTTCTTT. Amino acid sequence: CASIGTMNTEAFF. Full variable domain (missing parts from reference TRBV11-3 and TRBJ1-1): EAGVVQSPRYKIIEKKQPVAFWCNPISGHNTLYWYLQNLGQGPELLIRYENEEAVDDSQLPKDRFSAERLKGVDSTLKIQPAELGDSAVYLCASIGTMNTEAFFGQGTRLTVV.

The rearrangement joins TRBV29-1 to TRBJ1-1, with D hard to call. V was shortened by 2 bases and J by 3 bases, with 7 bases between the two germline ends. Germline loops: CDR1 SQVTM, CDR2 ANQGSEA. The CDR3 is made up of 12 amino acids. Here the CDR3 DNA reads TGCAGCGTTGAAAGGACTTACACTGAAGCTTTCTTT. As protein: CSVERTYTEAFF.

The chain uses TRBV7-9 and TRBJ1-3, with D uncertain. Germline-derived CDR1 and CDR2 are SEHNR and FQNEAQ (reference sequence). Trimming removed 1 base from V and 0 bases from J, with 10 bases in between. CDR3 length: 16 amino acids. In DNA form, the CDR3 reads TGTGCCAGCAGCTTAGTGGACCTCCTCTCTGGAAACACCATATATTTT. Encoded protein: CASSLVDLLSGNTIYF.

A few counts support this clone. This chain links TRBV30 with TRBJ2-5; D gene uncertain. Germline V gene lookup returns CDR1 GTSNPN and CDR2 SVGIG (reference sequence). Trimming left V 0 bases short and J 4 bases short, with 15 bases between. This CDR3 is 15 amino acids long. This CDR3 reads CAWSVRSLTLETQYF. The CDR3 nucleotides are TGTGCCTGGAGTGTAAGGTCACTAACCTTAGAGACCCAGTACTTC.

The V call is TRBV27, the J call TRBJ2-7; the D gene is possibly TRBD1 (6 bases). Trimming shortened V by 4 bases and J by 11 bases, and 21 bases separated the two germline ends. The CDR3 runs to 14 residues. The germline gives CDR1 MNHEY, CDR2 SMNVEV (reference sequence). Here the CDR3 reads CASSSKNPDRRKYF. The CDR3 DNA sequence: TGTGCCAGCAGTTCCAAAAACCCCGACAGGAGGAAGTACTTC.

This chain joins TRBV28 and TRBJ2-5; TRBD2 matches at 7 bases. Germline-derived CDR1 and CDR2 are MDHEN and SYDVKM. The length of the CDR3 is 13 residues. V was pared by 9 bases and J by 5 bases, with 9 bases of the junction left unmatched. CDR3 region: CASRWGGWETQYF. CDR3 sequence (DNA): TGTGCCAGTCGCTGGGGGGGTTGGGAGACCCAGTACTTC.

The V gene is TRBV6-4, the J gene TRBJ2-1; perhaps D is TRBD1 or TRBD2 (5 bases each). The CDR3 contains 14 residues. Looked up from germline, CDR1 is MRHNA and CDR2 is SNTAGT. Trimming removed 4 bases from V and 5 bases from J, with 12 bases in between. The CDR3 sequence is CASSAPGTNNEQFF. CDR3 sequence (DNA): TGTGCCAGCAGTGCTCCAGGGACCAACAATGAGCAGTTCTTC.

This clone was seen just once. The rearrangement uses TRBV2 and TRBJ2-3; D gene ambiguous. V lost 0 bases, J lost 0 bases, and 13 bases lay in between. Germline V gene data show CDR1 as SNHLY and CDR2 as FYNNEI. The CDR3 length is 17 residues. The CDR3 is CASSEASLPSSTDTQYF. In DNA, the CDR3 is TGTGCCAGCAGTGAAGCCTCACTGCCCTCTAGCACAGATACGCAGTATTTT.

The chain is built from TRBV6-5 and TRBJ1-5; no definite D call. CDR3 length: 13 residues. Germline loops: CDR1 MNHEY, CDR2 SVGAGI. Trimming left V 5 bases short and J 0 bases short, with 5 bases between. The CDR3 reads CASSLNSNQPQHF. In DNA form, the CDR3 reads TGTGCCAGCAGTCTAAATAGCAATCAGCCCCAGCATTTT.

This clone showed up just a few times. The chain joins TRBV9 to TRBJ1-1; no clear D. This CDR3 spans 14 amino acids. Trimming took 0 bases from V and 1 from J, leaving 7 bases between them. Germline CDR1 SGDLS, CDR2 YYNGEE. The CDR3 nucleotides are TGTGCCAGCAGCGTAGTCCCGGGGAACACTGAAGCTTTCTTT. Its protein is CASSVVPGNTEAFF.

The chain joins TRBV7-2 to TRBJ2-1; the match to TRBD1 covers 7 bases. The germline CDR1 and CDR2 sequences are SGHTA and FQGNSA. The CDR3 runs to 14 residues. V lost 5 bases and J lost 7; bases outside the gene matches: 8. CDR3 coding DNA: TGTGCCAGCAGCCCCGGGACAGTTTCTAATGAGCAGTTCTTC. This sequence encodes CASSPGTVSNEQFF.

The chain is built from TRBV2 and TRBJ2-1; TRBD2 matches 7 bases. Germline loops: CDR1 SNHLY, CDR2 FYNNEI. The CDR3 length is 15 residues. With V trimmed by 6 bases and J by 0 bases, 5 bases remained unmatched. The CDR3 nucleotides are TGTGCCAGCAGGGCGGGAGAAGGCTCCTACAATGAGCAGTTCTTC. This encodes CASRAGEGSYNEQFF.

The chain combines TRBV5-6 with TRBJ1-5, with D unresolved. Germline V gene data show CDR1 as SGHDT and CDR2 as YYEEEE. The CDR3 is 15 amino acids. V shed 4 bases and J shed 0 bases, with 11 bases lying between them. The CDR3 protein is CASSRKRLSNQPQHF. The DNA of the CDR3 is TGTGCCAGCAGCCGAAAGAGGCTTAGCAATCAGCCCCAGCATTTT.

The chain is built from TRBV5-6 and TRBJ2-1, with a tentative D call TRBD2 (5 bases). Germline V gene sequence: CDR1 SGHDT, CDR2 YYEEEE. The CDR3 consists of 15 residues. V dropped 3 bases and J dropped 4 bases, with 14 bases sitting between them. This chain's CDR3 is CASSSLGEGYNEQFF. CDR3 DNA sequence: TGTGCCAGCAGCTCCTTGGGAGAAGGGTACAATGAGCAGTTCTTC.

The rearrangement uses TRBV19 and TRBJ1-1, with TRBD1 as a possible D gene (5 bases). The V end was cut by 6 bases, the J end by 0 bases, with 14 bases between. CDR1 LNHDA and CDR2 SQIVND come from the germline V gene (reference sequence). CDR3 size: 15 residues. The CDR3 DNA sequence: TGTGCCAGTAGAAGAGCAGGGCCCGTGAACACTGAAGCTTTCTTT. Its protein product is CASRRAGPVNTEAFF.

This chain links TRBV28 with TRBJ1-1; D unresolved. CDR1 is MDHEN, CDR2 SYDVKM, per germline. Trimming pared 7 bases from V and 4 bases from J, leaving 13 bases between. The CDR3 has 13 residues. CDR3 region: CASTRWEATEAFF. Here the CDR3 DNA reads TGTGCCAGCACGCGCTGGGAGGCCACTGAAGCTTTCTTT.

The gene calls are TRBV28 and TRBJ2-4; D is possibly TRBD1 (5 bases). The CDR3 covers 16 residues. Germline V gene data show CDR1 as MDHEN and CDR2 as SYDVKM. The V end was cut by 2 bases, the J end by 5 bases, with 16 bases between. The CDR3 sequence: CASSLSGALVENIQYF. CDR3 DNA sequence: TGTGCCAGCAGTTTAAGTGGGGCACTGGTTGAAAACATTCAGTACTTC.

The chain joins TRBV10-2 to TRBJ2-7; the D gene is possibly TRBD1 (6 bases). The V end was cut by 4 bases, the J end by 1 base, with 20 bases between. The CDR3 is made up of 17 amino acids. Germline CDR1 WSHSY, CDR2 SAAADI. The CDR3 DNA reads TGCGCCAGCAGTGCCCCCCTTACAGGGCCCTATTCCTACGAGCAGTACTTC. It translates to CASSAPLTGPYSYEQYF.